This T cell receptor (beta chain) comes out of a study of blood T cell repertoires in COVID-19 (dated by TCRdb to the early 2020s). About the study as a whole: The collaborator samples originated in the United States, Italy and Spain and spanned the acute and convalescent phases of COVID-19. Samples came from the ongoing ImmuneRACE study (first 160 participants) plus 1,254 subjects from 6 global collaborators. The prospective study material was composed of cDNA or gDNA derived from T cells, B-cell-depleted T cells, or PBMCs. A freely available public database, intended as a resource for researchers studying the immune response to SARS-CoV-2, is where the repertoires were released. Where available, HLA class I and class II types were taken from metadata supplied by the sample provider and were not determined by assay-based typing. The dataset comprised deeply sampled blood TCRbeta repertoires from subjects exposed to, actively infected with, or recovered from COVID-19. A de-identified subject ID, COVID-19 status, age in years and sex were almost always included in the sample metadata.

Samples from volunteer blood donors who had recovered from COVID-19 were contributed by a second Seattle source. The collaborating institutions used their own protocols to collect whole blood in K2EDTA tubes. For TCRbeta analysis, collaborator samples were shipped as frozen whole blood, as isolated PBMCs, or as DNA extracted from either sample type. Including cysteine and phenylalanine, the CDR3 has 13 amino acids. Kept here is only the CDR3 DNA, which spans 39 bases and is read in frame from base 1. Via the germline V gene (reference sequence), CDR1 is LNHDA and CDR2 SQIVND. V lost 8 bases and J lost 5 bases; the stretch between them is 12 bases long. The paper as a whole reports these results and caveats: The amount of clinical and demographic metadata varied by source and participant and was provided uncurated.

Turning to this clone: What antigen it recognizes has not been identified. Within one base of it there is no much larger clone, and no base qualities were kept.

TCRbeta CDR3 regions were amplified from genomic DNA by means of the immunoSEQ Assay, a bias-controlled multiplex PCR. The study's own analysis went as follows. Within the assay, amplification of reference gene primers was used to estimate how many nucleated cells each sample contained. To quantify the absolute abundance of each unique TCRbeta CDR3 rearrangement, sequence reads were collapsed and filtered. Productive Simpson clonality was computed per sample as the square root of Simpson's diversity index over productive rearrangements. Entries here come from immuneACCESS through TCRdb and include only in-frame sequences with V and J called. Some clones fail to appear in such tables; in the studies checked, an unresolved V gene covers under half of the shortfall, and the cause of the remainder is unknown. That table supplies the V and J calls and clone size; D and trimming were determined from the DNA. Within this sample are under 250,000 clones, with 84% of them counted one time only. The ten largest clones take up more than 1.5% of the sample.

Sequenced sample: peripheral blood. The clonotype was recovered from a woman between 35 and 50 years old who had recovered from COVID-19. The chain was built from TRBV19 and TRBJ1-4; no D gene call is confident. In nucleotides, the sequence is TGTGCCAGTTCCCGCACGGTGAATGAAAAACTGTTTTTT. This translates into CASSRTVNEKLFF.